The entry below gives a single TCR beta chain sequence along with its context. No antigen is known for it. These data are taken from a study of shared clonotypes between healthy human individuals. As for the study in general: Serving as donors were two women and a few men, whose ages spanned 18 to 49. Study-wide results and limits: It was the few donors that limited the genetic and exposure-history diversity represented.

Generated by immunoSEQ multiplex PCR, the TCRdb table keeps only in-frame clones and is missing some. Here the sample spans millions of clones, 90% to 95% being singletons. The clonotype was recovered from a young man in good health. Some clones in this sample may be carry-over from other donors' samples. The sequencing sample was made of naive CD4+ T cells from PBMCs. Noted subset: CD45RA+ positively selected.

CDR3: CASSLGQGLGGYTF. CDR3 coding DNA: TGTGCCAGCAGTTTAGGACAGGGTCTGGGTGGCTACACCTTC. The V call is TRBV28, the J call TRBJ1-2, with 8 bases matching TRBD1. The V gene end was trimmed by 2 bases and the J gene end by 7 bases; junction bases not matched to a gene: 6. Germline assignment: CDR1 MDHEN and CDR2 SYDVKM. This CDR3 is 14 amino acids long.